The source of this T cell receptor beta chain is a study of cytomegalovirus exposure and HLA in healthy donors. Study observations and caveats: Prior analysis indicated that the majority of TCR beta V segments exhibited productivity approximately 87% or approximately 30% of the time.

V was pared by 8 bases and J by 3 bases, with 17 bases between. Germline-derived CDR1 and CDR2 are MNHNY and SVGAGI (reference sequence). The CDR3 is 14 amino acids. The donors gave bone marrow, and they were healthy. Donors sampled were nominally healthy, though unrecorded immune exposures were likely. 13 Jbeta primers and 60 Vbeta primers were used for the PCR. Repertoires were generated with immunoSEQ multiplex PCR, while TCRdb's copy carries only in-frame clones and drops some. The table has roughly 190,000 clones, 80% seen once. In the case of this clone: The target antigen is unknown.

The sequenced sample was PBMCs. The sequence derives from a man aged 35-49 years in good health and CMV-seropositive. The gene calls are TRBV6-6 and TRBJ2-7, with D tentatively TRBD1 (5 bases). In nucleotides, the CDR3 is TGTGCCAGCCGCCGGACACTTACTCGCTACGAGCAGTACTTC. Protein: CASRRTLTRYEQYF.